This entry concerns a single T cell receptor (beta chain). TCRdb itself ran the RT-PCR reads through MiXCR, one entry per CDR3 protein. This sample has more than 600,000 distinct CDR3 sequences, with about 14% found just once. The germline gives CDR1 SGHVS, CDR2 FNYEAQ. V was clipped by 0 bases and J by 3 bases, with 12 bases between them. The CDR3 spans 16 residues. The chain couples TRBV7-6 to TRBJ2-1; D may match TRBD1 or TRBD2 (5 bases each). Sequenced input: memory CD4+ T cells from blood. This sequence originates from a female donor in good health, serving as a healthy control. The chain's CDR3 is CASSLALGEYYNEQFF. Written as DNA, the CDR3 is TGTGCCAGCAGCTTAGCTTTAGGGGAGTACTACAATGAGCAGTTCTTC.